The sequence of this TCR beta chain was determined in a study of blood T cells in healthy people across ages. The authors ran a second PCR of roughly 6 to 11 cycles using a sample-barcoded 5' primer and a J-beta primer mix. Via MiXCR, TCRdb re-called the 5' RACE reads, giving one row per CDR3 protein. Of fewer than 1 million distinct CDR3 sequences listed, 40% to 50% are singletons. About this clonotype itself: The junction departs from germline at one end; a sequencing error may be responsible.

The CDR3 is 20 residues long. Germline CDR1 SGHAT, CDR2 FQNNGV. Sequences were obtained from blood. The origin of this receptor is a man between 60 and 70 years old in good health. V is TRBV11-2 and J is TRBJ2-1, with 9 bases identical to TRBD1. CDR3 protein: CASSPSGTGLTKGSYNEQLF. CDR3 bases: TGTGCCAGCAGCCCATCCGGGACAGGGTTAACCAAGGGCTCCTACAATGAGCAGTTATTC.